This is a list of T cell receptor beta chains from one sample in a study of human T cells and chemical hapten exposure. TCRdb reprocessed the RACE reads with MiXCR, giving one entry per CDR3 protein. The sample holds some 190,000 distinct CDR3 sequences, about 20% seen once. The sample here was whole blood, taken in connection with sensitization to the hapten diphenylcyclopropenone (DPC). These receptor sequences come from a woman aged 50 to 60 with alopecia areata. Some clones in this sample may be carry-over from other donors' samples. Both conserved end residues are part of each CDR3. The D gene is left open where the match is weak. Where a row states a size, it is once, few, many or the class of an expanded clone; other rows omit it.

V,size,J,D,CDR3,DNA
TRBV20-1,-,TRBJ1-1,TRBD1,CSARGGQRWTEAFF,TGCAGTGCTAGAGGGGGACAGAGGTGGACTGAAGCTTTCTTT
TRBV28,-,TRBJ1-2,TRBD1,CASSTPGGPNYGYTF,TGTGCCAGCAGTACCCCAGGGGGGCCTAACTATGGCTACACCTTC
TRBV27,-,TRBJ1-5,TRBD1,CASTRVGGTGGNQPQHF,TGTGCCAGCACTAGAGTGGGGGGGACAGGTGGCAATCAGCCCCAGCATTTT
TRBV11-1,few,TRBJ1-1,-,CASSPDRTEAFF,TGTGCCAGCAGCCCCGACCGGACTGAAGCTTTCTTT
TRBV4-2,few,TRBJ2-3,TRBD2,CASSQEVMSSGRLSADTQYF,TGTGCCAGCAGCCAAGAAGTGATGTCTAGCGGGAGACTGAGCGCAGATACGCAGTATTTT
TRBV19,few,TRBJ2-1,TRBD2,CASSVDASGMWYEQFF,TGTGCCAGTAGCGTAGATGCTAGCGGGATGTGGTATGAGCAGTTCTTC
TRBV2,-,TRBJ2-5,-,CASKRETQYF,TGTGCCAGCAAACGAGAGACCCAGTACTTC
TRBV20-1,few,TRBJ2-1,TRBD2,CSATSGPWLNEQFF,TGCAGTGCCACTAGCGGGCCCTGGCTAAATGAGCAGTTCTTC
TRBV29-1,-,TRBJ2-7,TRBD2,CSAETSGSYEQYF,TGCAGCGCTGAGACTAGCGGGAGCTACGAGCAGTACTTC
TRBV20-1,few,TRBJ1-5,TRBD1,CSAGRGPDQPQHF,TGCAGTGCCGGAAGGGGGCCGGATCAGCCCCAGCATTTT
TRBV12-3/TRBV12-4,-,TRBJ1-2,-,CASSPPRGYTF,TGTGCCAGCAGTCCCCCCCGGGGCTACACCTTC
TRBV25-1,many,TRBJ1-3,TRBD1,CASSDKGAGGNTIYF,TGTGCCAGCAGTGATAAGGGGGCTGGTGGAAACACCATATATTTT
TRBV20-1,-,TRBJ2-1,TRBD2,CSARDLRSGRYNEQFF,TGCAGTGCTAGAGATCTTAGGAGCGGGAGGTACAATGAGCAGTTCTTC
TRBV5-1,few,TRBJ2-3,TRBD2,CASSLGLAGAYTDTQYF,TGCGCCAGCAGCTTGGGTCTAGCGGGGGCCTACACAGATACGCAGTATTTT
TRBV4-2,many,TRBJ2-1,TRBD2,CASSQESSGSSYNEQFF,TGTGCCAGCAGCCAAGAAAGTAGCGGGAGTTCCTACAATGAGCAGTTCTTC
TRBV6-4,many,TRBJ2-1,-,CASSDYRSQGYEQFF,TGTGCCAGCAGTGACTACAGGTCTCAGGGGTATGAGCAGTTCTTC
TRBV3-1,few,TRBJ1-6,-,CASGYEGAYNSPLHF,TGTGCCAGCGGCTACGAGGGCGCCTATAATTCACCCCTCCACTTT
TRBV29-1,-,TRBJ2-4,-,CSVKTAEPNLAKNIQYF,TGCAGCGTGAAGACAGCCGAACCCAACCTAGCCAAAAACATTCAGTACTTC
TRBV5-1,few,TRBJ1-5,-,CASSLSQRWSNQPQHF,TGCGCCAGCAGCTTAAGTCAACGGTGGAGCAATCAGCCCCAGCATTTT
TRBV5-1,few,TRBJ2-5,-,CASSLQGTRETQYF,TGCGCCAGCAGCTTGCAGGGAACGCGAGAGACCCAGTACTTC
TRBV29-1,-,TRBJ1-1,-,CSVPPNGGMVLGAFF,TGCAGCGTTCCACCAAACGGAGGGATGGTTCTGGGAGCTTTCTTT
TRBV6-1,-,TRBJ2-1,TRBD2,CASTSPGTSGRNEQFF,TGTGCCAGCACTTCTCCCGGGACTAGCGGGAGGAATGAGCAGTTCTTC
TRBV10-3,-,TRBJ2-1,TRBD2,CASRLAGEVDEQFF,TGTGCCTCACGACTAGCGGGAGAGGTAGATGAGCAGTTCTTC
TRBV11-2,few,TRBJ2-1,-,CASSPSRRAGNEQFF,TGTGCCAGCAGCCCGAGCCGGAGGGCGGGCAATGAGCAGTTCTTC
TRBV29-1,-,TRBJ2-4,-,CSVSWAVQNIQYF,TGCAGCGTTAGTTGGGCAGTTCAAAACATTCAGTACTTC
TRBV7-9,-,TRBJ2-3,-,CASSSSSGATDTQYF,TGTGCCAGCAGCTCCTCCTCAGGGGCCACAGATACGCAGTATTTT
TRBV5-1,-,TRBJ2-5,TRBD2,CASSSTSGSVETQYF,TGCGCCAGCAGCTCAACTAGCGGGAGTGTAGAGACCCAGTACTTC
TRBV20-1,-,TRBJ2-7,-,CSARDPAQSPYEQYF,TGCAGTGCTAGAGATCCGGCGCAGTCTCCCTACGAGCAGTACTTC
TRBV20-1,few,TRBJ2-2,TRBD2,CSASQAGLTVTGELFF,TGCAGTGCTAGTCAAGCGGGACTGACTGTCACCGGGGAGCTGTTTTTT
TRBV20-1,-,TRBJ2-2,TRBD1,CSAPGQGAGGELFF,TGCAGTGCTCCGGGACAGGGGGCAGGCGGGGAGCTGTTTTTT
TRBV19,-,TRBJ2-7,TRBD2,CASSRGLAGSDEQYF,TGTGCCAGTAGTAGGGGACTAGCGGGAAGCGACGAGCAGTACTTC
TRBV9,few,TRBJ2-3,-,CASSPGVGDTQYF,TGTGCCAGCAGCCCAGGCGTCGGAGATACGCAGTATTTT
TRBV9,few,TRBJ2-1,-,CASSVAAGEQFF,TGTGCCAGCAGCGTAGCCGCTGGGGAGCAGTTCTTC
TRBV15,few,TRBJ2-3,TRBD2,CATSGLAGGADTQYF,TGTGCCACCAGCGGACTAGCGGGAGGGGCAGATACGCAGTATTTT
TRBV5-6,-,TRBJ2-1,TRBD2,CASSLALAGGGEQFF,TGTGCCAGCAGCTTGGCGCTAGCGGGAGGAGGGGAGCAGTTCTTC
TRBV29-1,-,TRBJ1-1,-,CSVEKQVRTEAFF,TGCAGCGTTGAAAAACAGGTCCGGACTGAAGCTTTCTTT
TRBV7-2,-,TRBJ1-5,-,CASSPSRGSQPQHF,TGTGCCAGCAGCCCCTCCCGCGGAAGTCAGCCCCAGCATTTT
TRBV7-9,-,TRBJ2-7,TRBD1,CASSPDRGLPYEQYF,TGTGCCAGCAGCCCGGACAGGGGGCTGCCGTACGAGCAGTACTTC
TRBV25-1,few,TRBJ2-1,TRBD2,CASSGLAGGNEQFF,TGTGCCAGCAGTGGGCTAGCGGGAGGCAATGAGCAGTTCTTC